These T cell receptor beta chains were read from a single sample in a study of blood T cell repertoires in COVID-19. Some clones are missing from TCRdb's copy, which holds only in-frame ones; the method was immunoSEQ multiplex PCR. The sample carries 95,000 to 150,000 clones, 70% to 80% recorded once. What was sequenced was peripheral blood. The receptors come from a man aged 35 to 55 with active or convalescent COVID-19. The CDR3 runs from the conserved cysteine through the conserved F or W. Each record gives: J gene, D gene, clone size, V gene, CDR3 protein, CDR3 DNA. D genes are given only for firm matches. Some rows mark clone size as missing; the rest say once, few, many or name a class of expanded clone.

J: TRBJ2-5; D: TRBD1; size: -; V: TRBV5-1; CDR3: CASSLDRVQETQYF; DNA: TGCGCCAGCAGCCTCGACAGGGTCCAAGAGACCCAGTACTTC
J: TRBJ1-6; D: -; size: -; V: TRBV19; CDR3: CASSIVSRGLNSPLHF; DNA: TGTGCCAGTAGTATTGTCAGCAGGGGCCTTAATTCACCCCTCCACTTT
J: TRBJ1-2; D: -; size: once; V: TRBV5-4; CDR3: CASSSDRQSYGYTF; DNA: TGTGCCAGCAGCTCGGACAGACAGTCCTATGGCTACACCTTC
J: TRBJ1-5; D: TRBD1; size: few; V: TRBV19; CDR3: CASSTQGGRGLQPQHF; DNA: TGTGCCAGTAGTACACAGGGGGGGAGGGGTTTACAGCCCCAGCATTTT
J: TRBJ2-5; D: TRBD1; size: -; V: TRBV29-1; CDR3: CSVGGGETQYF; DNA: TGCAGCGTTGGAGGGGGCGAGACCCAGTACTTC
J: TRBJ1-2; D: TRBD1; size: once; V: TRBV28; CDR3: CASSSPGQGYGYTF; DNA: TGTGCCAGCAGTTCACCGGGACAGGGCTATGGCTACACCTTC
J: TRBJ1-5; D: -; size: -; V: TRBV15; CDR3: CATSMRRGMGNQPQHF; DNA: TGTGCCACCAGCATGCGCAGGGGAATGGGCAATCAGCCCCAGCATTTT
J: TRBJ1-4; D: TRBD1; size: -; V: TRBV19; CDR3: CASGTGANEKLFF; DNA: TGTGCCAGTGGAACAGGGGCTAATGAAAAACTGTTTTTT
J: TRBJ2-3; D: TRBD2; size: -; V: TRBV7-3; CDR3: CASSFPSGNTDTQYF; DNA: TGTGCCAGCAGCTTCCCTAGCGGGAACACAGATACGCAGTATTTT
J: TRBJ1-6; D: TRBD1; size: few; V: TRBV7-2; CDR3: CASSPRDRGNSPLHF; DNA: TGTGCCAGCAGCCCCCGGGACAGGGGGAATTCACCCCTCCACTTT
J: TRBJ1-6; D: -; size: -; V: TRBV24-1; CDR3: CATSDPSEGENSPLHF; DNA: TGTGCCACCAGTGATCCGTCCGAGGGCGAGAATTCACCCCTCCACTTT
J: TRBJ1-3; D: -; size: -; V: TRBV19; CDR3: CASSIRSGSGNTIYF; DNA: TGTGCCAGTAGTATAAGGTCAGGGTCTGGAAACACCATATATTTT
J: TRBJ1-3; D: -; size: once; V: TRBV5-4; CDR3: CASSLDEGVYGNTIYF; DNA: TGTGCCAGCAGCCTTGACGAGGGGGTGTACGGAAACACCATATATTTT
J: TRBJ1-5; D: -; size: -; V: TRBV28; CDR3: CASREAAGADSQPQHF; DNA: TGTGCCAGCAGGGAAGCGGCAGGGGCGGATAGTCAGCCCCAGCATTTT
J: TRBJ2-1; D: TRBD2; size: -; V: TRBV4-1; CDR3: CASSQGPSGTSINEQFF; DNA: TGCGCCAGCAGCCAAGGCCCCTCCGGGACTAGCATCAATGAGCAGTTCTTC
J: TRBJ2-3; D: TRBD2; size: -; V: TRBV6-1; CDR3: CASSERSGGGDTQYF; DNA: TGTGCCAGCAGTGAACGTAGCGGGGGTGGAGATACGCAGTATTTT
J: TRBJ2-1; D: TRBD2; size: -; V: TRBV6-4; CDR3: CASSALAGPYNEQFF; DNA: TGTGCCAGCAGCGCCCTAGCGGGGCCGTACAATGAGCAGTTCTTC
J: TRBJ2-7; D: TRBD1; size: many; V: TRBV9; CDR3: CASSFGTVGYEQYF; DNA: TGTGCCAGCAGCTTTGGGACAGTGGGCTACGAGCAGTACTTC
J: TRBJ2-5; D: TRBD2; size: -; V: TRBV7-9; CDR3: CASSPRTSGRQETQYF; DNA: TGTGCCAGCAGCCCCCGGACTAGCGGGAGGCAAGAGACCCAGTACTTC
J: TRBJ1-6; D: -; size: -; V: TRBV12-5; CDR3: CASGPYSPLHF; DNA: TGTGCTAGTGGCCCGTATTCACCCCTCCACTTT
J: TRBJ2-2; D: TRBD2; size: -; V: TRBV30; CDR3: CAWTRGGQRTGELFF; DNA: TGTGCCTGGACACGGGGGGGCCAACGTACCGGGGAGCTGTTTTTT
J: TRBJ2-5; D: -; size: few; V: TRBV11-2; CDR3: CASSLGPGIQETQYF; DNA: TGTGCCAGCAGCTTAGGGCCGGGGATACAAGAGACCCAGTACTTC
J: TRBJ1-5; D: -; size: -; V: TRBV7-3; CDR3: CASSSDSNQPQHF; DNA: TGTGCCAGCAGCTCGGACAGTAATCAGCCCCAGCATTTT
J: TRBJ2-7; D: -; size: -; V: TRBV7-2; CDR3: CASSSGLGGYEQYF; DNA: TGTGCCAGCAGCTCGGGGTTGGGCGGCTACGAGCAGTACTTC
J: TRBJ1-2; D: TRBD1; size: -; V: TRBV24-1; CDR3: CATSDAGTGLGNYGYTF; DNA: TGTGCCACCAGTGACGCCGGGACAGGGCTGGGTAACTATGGCTACACCTTC
J: TRBJ1-2; D: TRBD1; size: -; V: TRBV9; CDR3: CASSALTGVGYTF; DNA: TGTGCCAGCAGCGCGCTTACAGGGGTTGGCTACACCTTC
J: TRBJ2-7; D: -; size: -; V: TRBV5-6; CDR3: CASSHTSTYEQYF; DNA: TGTGCCAGCAGCCACACTAGCACTTACGAGCAGTACTTC
J: TRBJ2-3; D: -; size: -; V: TRBV27; CDR3: CASSQGAGLATDTQYF; DNA: TGTGCCAGCAGTCAGGGAGCCGGCCTAGCGACAGATACGCAGTATTTT
J: TRBJ2-7; D: -; size: -; V: TRBV27; CDR3: CASMGGLDEQYF; DNA: TGTGCCAGCATGGGGGGGCTTGACGAGCAGTACTTC
J: TRBJ1-2; D: TRBD1; size: -; V: TRBV2; CDR3: CASTRRDSYGYTF; DNA: TGTGCCAGCACGCGTCGGGACAGCTATGGCTACACCTTC
J: TRBJ2-5; D: TRBD2; size: -; V: TRBV2; CDR3: CATTGLALGETQYF; DNA: TGTGCCACCACGGGACTAGCCCTCGGCGAGACCCAGTACTTC
J: TRBJ1-2; D: -; size: -; V: TRBV9; CDR3: CASSASRGYTF; DNA: TGTGCCAGCAGCGCCTCGCGAGGCTACACCTTC
J: TRBJ2-5; D: -; size: -; V: TRBV11-3; CDR3: CASSLKGWGVSQEETQYF; DNA: TGTGCCAGCAGCTTAAAGGGGTGGGGGGTCAGCCAGGAAGAGACCCAGTACTTC
J: TRBJ1-6; D: TRBD1; size: once; V: TRBV11-3; CDR3: CASSPRQGSPLHF; DNA: TGTGCCAGCAGCCCAAGACAGGGGTCACCCCTCCACTTT
J: TRBJ2-3; D: TRBD2; size: few; V: TRBV6-2/TRBV6-3; CDR3: CASSPRAGELGSDTQYF; DNA: TGTGCCAGCAGTCCCAGAGCGGGGGAGTTGGGCTCAGATACGCAGTATTTT
J: TRBJ1-5; D: TRBD1; size: once; V: TRBV19; CDR3: CASSIEQGFNQPQHF; DNA: TGTGCCAGTAGTATTGAACAGGGGTTCAATCAGCCCCAGCATTTT
J: TRBJ2-3; D: TRBD2; size: -; V: TRBV7-8; CDR3: CASSATSGVTDTQYF; DNA: TGTGCCAGCAGCGCTACTAGCGGGGTAACAGATACGCAGTATTTT
J: TRBJ1-6; D: TRBD1; size: -; V: TRBV25-1; CDR3: CASSAKGQGNSPLHF; DNA: TGTGCCAGCAGTGCGAAGGGACAGGGGAATTCACCCCTCCACTTT
J: TRBJ2-7; D: TRBD2; size: -; V: TRBV2; CDR3: CASSGGLAGVYEQYF; DNA: TGTGCCAGCAGTGGGGGACTAGCGGGAGTCTACGAGCAGTACTTC
J: TRBJ1-2; D: TRBD1; size: -; V: TRBV11-3; CDR3: CASSLGLSDRDYGYTF; DNA: TGTGCCAGCAGCTTAGGCCTTTCGGACAGGGACTATGGCTACACCTTC
J: TRBJ1-2; D: TRBD1; size: few; V: TRBV4-3; CDR3: CASSQVQGANYGYTF; DNA: TGCGCCAGCAGCCAAGTCCAGGGGGCGAACTATGGCTACACCTTC
J: TRBJ1-1; D: TRBD1; size: once; V: TRBV11-2; CDR3: CASSWNDRGTEAFF; DNA: TGTGCCAGCAGCTGGAATGACAGGGGCACTGAAGCTTTCTTT
J: TRBJ1-5; D: -; size: once; V: TRBV4-2; CDR3: CASSPRAGDQPQHF; DNA: TGTGCCAGCAGCCCGCGGGCGGGGGATCAGCCCCAGCATTTT
J: TRBJ2-3; D: -; size: -; V: TRBV6-1; CDR3: CASSEFSSATQYF; DNA: TGTGCCAGCAGTGAATTTTCCTCCGCGACGCAGTATTTT
J: TRBJ2-3; D: TRBD2; size: -; V: TRBV5-6; CDR3: CASSLASGGASTDTQYF; DNA: TGTGCCAGCAGCTTGGCTAGCGGGGGGGCTAGCACAGATACGCAGTATTTT
J: TRBJ1-1; D: -; size: -; V: TRBV14; CDR3: CASSKRAGQNTEAFF; DNA: TGTGCCAGCAGCAAAAGAGCGGGGCAGAACACTGAAGCTTTCTTT
J: TRBJ1-3; D: TRBD1; size: -; V: TRBV6-5; CDR3: CASYGQGEGNTIYF; DNA: TGTGCCAGCTATGGACAGGGCGAAGGAAACACCATATATTTT
J: TRBJ1-1; D: -; size: -; V: TRBV28; CDR3: CASSSPYNTEAFF; DNA: TGTGCCAGCAGTTCCCCTTATAACACTGAAGCTTTCTTT
J: TRBJ2-2; D: -; size: once; V: TRBV3-1/TRBV3-2; CDR3: CASSLTGSPGELFF; DNA: TGTGCCAGCAGCCTAACAGGGTCGCCCGGGGAGCTGTTTTTT
J: TRBJ2-7; D: TRBD1; size: -; V: TRBV5-6; CDR3: CASSGGTGTYEQYF; DNA: TGTGCCAGCAGCGGCGGGACAGGGACCTACGAGCAGTACTTC
J: TRBJ1-2; D: -; size: few; V: TRBV15; CDR3: CATSRDRGMDGYTF; DNA: TGTGCCACCAGCAGGGACCGGGGGATGGATGGCTACACCTTC
J: TRBJ2-7; D: -; size: -; V: TRBV28; CDR3: CASSIISYEQYF; DNA: TGTGCCAGCAGCATCATCTCCTACGAGCAGTACTTC
J: TRBJ1-4; D: -; size: -; V: TRBV11-2; CDR3: CASSSGVGTTNEKLFF; DNA: TGTGCCAGCAGCTCCGGGGTAGGGACAACTAATGAAAAACTGTTTTTT
J: TRBJ1-6; D: TRBD1; size: many; V: TRBV9; CDR3: CASSTTTGYNSPLHF; DNA: TGTGCCAGCAGCACGACGACAGGGTATAATTCACCCCTCCACTTT
J: TRBJ1-2; D: TRBD1; size: -; V: TRBV3-1/TRBV3-2; CDR3: CASSQDPGRGSTGYTF; DNA: TGTGCCAGCAGCCAAGATCCGGGCAGGGGGTCTACTGGCTACACCTTC
J: TRBJ1-2; D: TRBD1; size: -; V: TRBV7-2; CDR3: CASSRRDRVLGYTF; DNA: TGTGCCAGCAGCCGCCGGGACAGGGTCCTTGGCTACACCTTC